This T cell receptor (beta chain) was sequenced in a study of blood T cell repertoires in COVID-19. Study-level information: Some COVID-19 samples were acute and others convalescent; all came from the United States, Italy and Spain.

After removal of 7 bases from V and 1 base from J, the junction contained 9 bases not matched to a gene. This CDR3 has 15 amino acids. Per germline, CDR1 SQVTM and CDR2 ANQGSEA. As processed by the authors: By means of reference gene primer amplification, nucleated cell counts were estimated. Sequencing was performed with immunoSEQ multiplex PCR; in TCRdb, only in-frame clones are kept and a portion is missing. That table supplies the V and J calls and clone size; D and trimming were determined from the DNA. Of about 180,000 clones listed, about 81% are singletons. This clonotype was obtained from a woman older than 75 with COVID-19, enrolled during active disease. Source material: peripheral blood. The chain employs TRBV29-1 and TRBJ1-2; 10 nucleotides line up with TRBD1. CDR3 sequence: CSAGQGGTLNYGYTF. The CDR3, as DNA: TGCAGCGCTGGACAGGGGGGAACTCTTAACTATGGCTACACCTTC.